The rows below give T cell receptor beta chains drawn from one sample of a study of T-cell memory formation after mild COVID-19. One entry per CDR3 protein, called by TCRdb with MiXCR from the 5' RACE reads. The repertoire holds 300,000 or so distinct CDR3 sequences, with roughly 15% as singletons. The specimen was PBMCs or a T cell subset sorted from them (not recorded which). The receptors here all came from a man in his late teens or twenties who had mild COVID-19 (a few samples of this study predate the infection). Cell type and time point are not known. CDR3s include the opening cysteine and the closing phenylalanine or tryptophan. The D gene is left open where the match is weak. Rows may omit the clone size; those that give it use once, few, many or a size class.

>TRBJ2-3|NA|TRBV7-3|TRBD1|15
TGTGCCAGCAGCTTGGGACAGGGGGTGGGAGATACGCAGTATTTT
CASSLGQGVGDTQYF
>TRBJ1-2|NA|TRBV7-9|TRBD1|13
TGTGCCAGCAGCCCCAGGGCAGGGGGTGGCTACACCTTC
CASSPRAGGGYTF
>TRBJ1-1|few|TRBV12-3/TRBV12-4|NA|13
TGTGCCAGCAAATCGACAGAGAACACTGAAGCTTTCTTT
CASKSTENTEAFF
>TRBJ1-5|NA|TRBV6-1|NA|15
TGTGCCAGCAGTGAACCGGGGGCAGCAAATCAGCCCCAGCATTTT
CASSEPGAANQPQHF
>TRBJ1-3|NA|TRBV29-1|NA|14
TGCAGCGCGGAGACAGGCCTCTCTGGAAACACCATATATTTT
CSAETGLSGNTIYF
>TRBJ1-1|NA|TRBV7-9|NA|14
TGTGCCAGCTGCGAAGTACGACGGGACACTGAAGCTTTCTTT
CASCEVRRDTEAFF
>TRBJ2-1|many|TRBV7-2|NA|13
TGTGCCAGCAGCTTCTACAGGGCCTATGAGCAGTTCTTC
CASSFYRAYEQFF
>TRBJ1-1|few|TRBV20-1|NA|15
TGCAGTGCTAGAGATGGCCAGTTTTCGAACACTGAAGCTTTCTTT
CSARDGQFSNTEAFF
>TRBJ1-1|once|TRBV6-2/TRBV6-3|TRBD1|12
TGTGCCAGCGGTCTGACAGGGCCTGAAGCTTTCTTT
CASGLTGPEAFF
>TRBJ2-5|few|TRBV9|NA|16
TGTGCCAGCAGCGGAAAGACAGGCACCTTAGGGGAGACCCAGTACTTC
CASSGKTGTLGETQYF
>TRBJ1-1|NA|TRBV20-1|NA|13
TGCAGTGCTAACCCCAGCTGGAACACTGAAGCTTTCTTT
CSANPSWNTEAFF
>TRBJ2-1|many|TRBV7-3|TRBD2|15
TGTGCCAGCAGCTTAGCGGCGGGGGGATACAATGAGCAGTTCTTC
CASSLAAGGYNEQFF
>TRBJ1-2|few|TRBV7-2|NA|14
TGTGCCAGCAGCTACCAGACCCCTAACTATGGCTACACCTTC
CASSYQTPNYGYTF
>TRBJ2-2|NA|TRBV28|TRBD1|15
TGTGCCACCGAGTTAGGACAGGAGAACACCGGGGAGCTGTTTTTT
CATELGQENTGELFF
>TRBJ2-1|few|TRBV29-1|NA|10
TGCAGCGTCCGAGTGTCAGAGCAGTTCTTC
CSVRVSEQFF
>TRBJ1-2|NA|TRBV29-1|TRBD1|15
TGCAGCGTTTACACAACCGGGACAGGGTACGGCGGCTACACCTTC
CSVYTTGTGYGGYTF
>TRBJ2-3|NA|TRBV4-1|TRBD2|15
TGCGCCAGCAGCCCTGAGCCCGGACTAGCAAAGACGCAGTATTTT
CASSPEPGLAKTQYF
>TRBJ2-7|few|TRBV12-3/TRBV12-4|TRBD1|15
TGTGCCAGCAGTTCCCGACCGGGACAGTTCTACGAGCAGTACTTC
CASSSRPGQFYEQYF
>TRBJ2-6|few|TRBV5-1|NA|13
TGCGCCAGCACGGCCTCTGGGGCCAACGTCCTGACTTTC
CASTASGANVLTF
>TRBJ1-2|NA|TRBV5-1|NA|12
TGCGCCAGCGGGGCGGACAACTATGGCTACACCTTC
CASGADNYGYTF
>TRBJ1-2|few|TRBV29-1|NA|16
TGCAGCGTTGTAGGCCCGTTGAGGCGCACAGGCTATGGCTACACCTTC
CSVVGPLRRTGYGYTF
>TRBJ2-3|few|TRBV20-1|NA|14
TGCAGTGCGCGACAGGCGACTGATCAAGATACGCAGTATTTT
CSARQATDQDTQYF
>TRBJ2-1|few|TRBV7-3|NA|16
TGTGCCAGCAGCTTAAACCCCCTGGGCTCCTACAATGAGCAGTTCTTC
CASSLNPLGSYNEQFF
>TRBJ1-2|NA|TRBV11-2|TRBD1|15
TGTGCCAGCAGCTTAGTCTGGGACAGGGGCTATGGCTACACCTTC
CASSLVWDRGYGYTF
>TRBJ2-5|many|TRBV5-1|NA|17
TGCGCCAGCAGCTCCCGGCCCGCGGAAGGATATCAAGAGACCCAGTACTTC
CASSSRPAEGYQETQYF
>TRBJ2-1|few|TRBV7-6|TRBD1|16
TGTGCCAGCAGCCTGTCCCGGGACAGGGGTTGGGATGAGCAGTTCTTC
CASSLSRDRGWDEQFF
>TRBJ1-3|NA|TRBV9|NA|17
TGTGCCAGCAGCAAGACAGGAAAGGACGGCTCTGGAAACACCATATATTTT
CASSKTGKDGSGNTIYF
>TRBJ1-2|few|TRBV2|NA|11
TGTGCCATCCTCAGGGGATATGGCTACACCTTC
CAILRGYGYTF
>TRBJ1-4|NA|TRBV5-4|TRBD1|15
TGTGCCAGCAGCGCAGTACAGGGGAATAATGAAAAACTGTTTTTT
CASSAVQGNNEKLFF
>TRBJ2-4|few|TRBV29-1|NA|14
TGCAGCGTTGTCGAGCAACTAGCCAAAAACATTCAGTACTTC
CSVVEQLAKNIQYF
>TRBJ1-2|few|TRBV6-2/TRBV6-3|NA|15
TGTGCCAGCAGTTTTCTACAGCCCGCTAACTATGGCTACACCTTC
CASSFLQPANYGYTF
>TRBJ1-1|NA|TRBV5-1|NA|16
TGCGCCAGCAGCTTGGGGAGGGGCGACTTGAACACTGAAGCTTTCTTT
CASSLGRGDLNTEAFF
>TRBJ1-2|few|TRBV3-1|NA|16
TGTGCCAGCAGCCAACACGGAGAGTCTTCTATGCAAGGCTACACCTTC
CASSQHGESSMQGYTF
>TRBJ2-1|NA|TRBV4-2|TRBD2|15
TGTGCCAGCAGCCAAGATGGGCTAGCGGGAAGAGAGCAGTTCTTC
CASSQDGLAGREQFF
>TRBJ1-1|few|TRBV20-1|TRBD1|14
TGCAGTGCTAGCAGGACAGGGCGGCCCGCTGAAGCTTTCTTT
CSASRTGRPAEAFF
>TRBJ1-1|NA|TRBV19|TRBD1|14
TGTGCCAGTAGACCGGGACAGTGGAACACTGAAGCTTTCTTT
CASRPGQWNTEAFF
>TRBJ2-6|NA|TRBV12-3/TRBV12-4|NA|14
TGTGCCACCAAGTTGGGGGCTGGGGCCAACGTCCTGACTTTC
CATKLGAGANVLTF
>TRBJ2-7|NA|TRBV10-2|NA|13
TGCGCCAGCAGTACCAGGGAAAGAGGCGAGCAGTACTTC
CASSTRERGEQYF
>TRBJ1-2|NA|TRBV6-6|TRBD1|14
TGTGCCAGCAGTTATACGACAGGGATCTATGGCTACACCTTC
CASSYTTGIYGYTF
>TRBJ2-2|NA|TRBV3-1|NA|15
TGTGCCAGCAGCCACCGGCAGACGAACACCGGGGAGCTGTTTTTT
CASSHRQTNTGELFF
>TRBJ2-3|few|TRBV19|NA|12
TGTGCCATTCGTTGGGGGCCAGATACGCAGTATTTT
CAIRWGPDTQYF
>TRBJ2-5|few|TRBV7-2|TRBD2|15
TGTGCCAGCAGCTTACCCAGCGGGGGGGCCAAGACCCAGTACTTC
CASSLPSGGAKTQYF
>TRBJ1-6|few|TRBV4-3|TRBD1|15
TGCGCCAGCAGCCCGAGGGACAGGGAGAATTCACCCCTCCACTTT
CASSPRDRENSPLHF
>TRBJ2-1|NA|TRBV6-5|TRBD1|17
TGTGCCAGCAGTTTAACAGGGGGCGTCGGCTCCTACAATGAGCAGTTCTTC
CASSLTGGVGSYNEQFF
>TRBJ2-3|few|TRBV4-1|NA|16
TGCGCCAGCAGCCAAGGGGACGGAACAAGCACAGATACGCAGTATTTT
CASSQGDGTSTDTQYF
>TRBJ2-3|few|TRBV29-1|NA|14
TGCAGCGTTGCTTATTCGGGGGAAGCAGATACGCAGTATTTT
CSVAYSGEADTQYF
>TRBJ2-5|few|TRBV4-2|NA|16
TGTGCCAGCAGCCAAGAGGGGGCAGGGTGGGTAGAGACCCAGTACTTC
CASSQEGAGWVETQYF
>TRBJ1-1|NA|TRBV21-1|NA|15
TGTGCCAGCAGCAAAGCAGGGGGGGATGGCACTGAAGCTTTCTTT
CASSKAGGDGTEAFF
>TRBJ1-6|few|TRBV20-1|NA|15
TGCAGTGCTAGAGATGGGCAGACGGACTATTCACCCCTCCACTTT
CSARDGQTDYSPLHF
>TRBJ2-5|NA|TRBV7-2|NA|14
TGTGCCAGCAGCTTCGGGGGCTTCCAAGAGACCCAGTACTTC
CASSFGGFQETQYF
>TRBJ1-1|few|TRBV6-5|NA|15
TGTGCCAGCAGTTTCCGGAGGTCGGTGGGCACTGAAGCTTTCTTT
CASSFRRSVGTEAFF